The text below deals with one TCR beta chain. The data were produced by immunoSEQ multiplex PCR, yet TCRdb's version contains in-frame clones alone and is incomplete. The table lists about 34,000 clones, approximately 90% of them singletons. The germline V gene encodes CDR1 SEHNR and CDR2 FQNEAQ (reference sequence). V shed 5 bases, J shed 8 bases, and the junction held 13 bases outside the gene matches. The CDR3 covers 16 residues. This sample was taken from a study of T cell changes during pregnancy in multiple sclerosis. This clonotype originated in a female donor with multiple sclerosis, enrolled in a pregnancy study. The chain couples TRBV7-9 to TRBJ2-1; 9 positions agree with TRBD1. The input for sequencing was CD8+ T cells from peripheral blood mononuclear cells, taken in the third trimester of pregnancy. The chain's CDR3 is CASSPTTGTGLYEQFF. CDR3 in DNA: TGTGCCAGCAGCCCTACGACCGGGACAGGGCTTTATGAGCAGTTCTTC.